This entry features one TCR beta chain sequence. This clone was seen only once. Its antigen specificity is not known. The input lacks base qualities; no much larger clone sits a single base away. TCR CDR3 regions were amplified from genomic DNA by multiplex PCR using the deep immunoSEQ assay. Extracted genomic DNA from each cell subset was spread evenly across all wells of several immunoSEQ 96-well plates, with each plate serving as a replicate. For sorted subsets, each replicate PCR was loaded with about 0.2 ug genomic DNA, equivalent to about 30,000 T cell genomes. Purified libraries were quantified with a Qubit 3.0 fluorometer, sized on a Bioanalyzer 2100, and re-quantified with the KAPA Library Quantification kit. Every immunoSEQ 96-well plate was sequenced on a dedicated single-read 150-cycle Illumina NextSeq 550 flow cell. The original pipeline was this. Because the immunoSEQ output held only junctional sequences and lacked quality scores, the filtering could not match the filtering applied to full-length reads. Sequences were annotated with PyIR, a Python wrapper for IgBLAST v1.9, using IMGT germline references to assign V/J genes and CDR3. Reads with weak V/J assignments (E-value above 1e-6), missing CDR3, stop codons, out-of-frame junctions, or ambiguous translated residues were removed. V3J clonotypes were defined by identical inferred V gene, J gene, and CDR3 amino acid sequence. The percentage overlap between two repertoires was calculated by dividing the number of shared unique clonotypes by the size of the smaller repertoire. Richness of each repertoire was evaluated using RTK rarefaction, the Chao1 estimator, and Recon v2.1 estimates of unobserved clonotypes. OLGA was used to compute generation probabilities for all TCRbeta clonotypes that the gDNA method yielded from a handful of donors. Imported from immuneACCESS, the table was reduced by TCRdb to in-frame sequences with V and J called. These copies leave out some clones; in studies compared against another copy, an unresolved V gene accounts for under half, and the cause of the remainder is not known. The V and J calls and clone size are taken from that table; D and trimming were inferred from the DNA. Recorded for this sample are approximately 2,000,000 clones; just under 95% of them occurred a single time. The top ten constitute 1.5% to 2% of the sample.

This sample is part of a study of shared clonotypes between healthy human individuals (dated by TCRdb to 2018 to 2020). In terms of the full investigation: A couple of women and a few men aged 18 to 49 years were included in the cohort. For each donor, CD4 naive and CD4 memory were each run on three plates, CD8 naive on two plates, and CD8 memory on one plate. Leukapheresis yielded between about 0.94 and 10 billion PBMCs per donor. To increase sequencing depth and limit assay-specific biases, different laboratories used diverse techniques to prepare libraries and sequence TCR repertoires. Blood TCR repertoires of about five healthy adults were deeply sequenced to estimate repertoire size and the extent of clonotype sharing between individuals.

The CDR3, from cysteine to phenylalanine, totals 15 residues. The kept DNA is CDR3 alone, 45 bases in frame from the first base. The germline V gene specifies SNHLY as CDR1 and FYNNEI as CDR2. V and J lose 9 bases and 2 bases, and a span of 19 bases separates them. What the study reported, not specific to this receptor: Naive subsets generally had larger estimated clonotype richness than memory subsets did. Higher generation probabilities were observed for clonotypes shared by all four sorted-subset donors than for non-shared clonotypes. Because the study included a small number of donors, the genetic and exposure-history diversity represented was limited. Sampling was restricted to blood, and TCR repertoires in tissue are likely to differ from TCR repertoires in blood. Rarefaction of sorted-subset datasets indicated incomplete sequencing despite the large sequencing depth. Across four donors, 5% to 6% of naive CD4, around 3.3% of naive CD8, approximately 2.5% of memory CD4, and 0.3% to 0.45% of memory CD8 clonotypes were shared. Pairwise subsampling indicated that sequencing depth was expected to affect the degree of clonotype sharing among donors.

CD8 naive samples were obtained by positive selection for CCR7 among CD45RO-negative cells, yielding a CD45RA+CCR7+ population from which TemRA cells were excluded. Donors were healthy HIV-negative adults with no recently reported acute infections or vaccinations. Every donor was a Caucasian adult living in Nashville, Tennessee, USA. After blood collection by leukapheresis, PBMCs were isolated using Ficoll-Histopaque density gradient centrifugation and then cryopreserved in the vapor phase of liquid nitrogen. Analytical flow cytometry was used to check the purity and quantity of every magnetically sorted T cell population. From each sorted fraction, genomic DNA was isolated and quantified by UV absorbance on a Nanodrop 2000c.

This sequence originates from a man younger than 35 in good health. Some clones in this sample may be carry-over from other donors' samples. Sequencing was done on a sample of naive CD8+ T cells from PBMCs. Reading the label with the study, this specimen's cell subset or site is: CD45RA+CCR7+. Recombination joined TRBV2 with TRBJ1-1; a tentative D call is TRBD1 (5 bases match). The DNA sequence is given as TGTGCCAGTTCCTTGCGGGGACGGGGAAACACTGAAGCTTTCTTT. Translated, it gives CASSLRGRGNTEAFF.